The rows below give T cell receptor beta chains drawn from one sample of a study of blood T cells in healthy people across ages. Each CDR3 protein gets one entry after TCRdb re-called the 5' RACE reads with MiXCR. The table has about 580,000 distinct CDR3 sequences, under 55% seen once. Material for sequencing was blood. The receptors derive from an elderly man in good health. The CDR3 runs from the conserved cysteine through the conserved F or W. A D gene is named only where the DNA matches it firmly. A row's size may be missing; if present it is once, few, many or a size class.

V gene	D gene	J gene	clone size	CDR3 DNA	CDR3 protein
TRBV7-2	-	TRBJ1-6	once	TGTGCCAGCAGCTTAAAGCAGGGAGTAGGGTCACCCCTCCACTTT	CASSLKQGVGSPLHF
TRBV6-6	TRBD1	TRBJ2-2	few	TGTGCCAGCACCGGAACAACCGGACAGGGGGCCACCGGGGAGCTGTTTTTT	CASTGTTGQGATGELFF
TRBV7-8	TRBD2	TRBJ2-1	-	TGTGCCAGCAGCTTAGCGCAGGGTCTAGCGGGAGGCTATAGCTCCTACAATGAGCAGTTCTTC	CASSLAQGLAGGYSSYNEQFF
TRBV28	-	TRBJ1-5	few	TGTGCCAGCAGGAATAATCAGCCCCAGCATTTT	CASRNNQPQHF
TRBV29-1	TRBD1	TRBJ1-2	-	TGCAGCGTTGAAGATGCCGGGACAGGGGCTGGCTACACCTTC	CSVEDAGTGAGYTF
TRBV3-1	-	TRBJ2-3	few	TGTGCCAGCAGCCCGCCGTCCCCGGGCGGGACTTCTCATACGCAGTATTTT	CASSPPSPGGTSHTQYF
TRBV30	-	TRBJ1-6	-	TGTGCCTGCCCTCGAGGGGGGGGCTGGGACTCACCCCTCCACTTT	CACPRGGGWDSPLHF
TRBV5-1	-	TRBJ2-3	few	TGCGCCAGCTCACCAGGGCAGCCTAGCACAGATACGCAGTATTTT	CASSPGQPSTDTQYF
TRBV6-5	TRBD2	TRBJ2-5	medium-sized	TGTGCCAGCACTTATTCACTAGCGGGAGAGACCCAGTACTTC	CASTYSLAGETQYF
TRBV7-2	-	TRBJ2-5	many	TGTGCCAGCAGCTTAGGCGTGGGAACAGAGACCCAGTACTTC	CASSLGVGTETQYF
TRBV11-2	-	TRBJ2-2	-	TGTGCCAGCAGCTTTACCGGGGCAGGGGCCGGGGAGCTGTTTTTT	CASSFTGAGAGELFF
TRBV25-1	TRBD1	TRBJ1-1	-	TGTGCCAGCAGTGGGGACAGGGGGCTGGGGAACACTGAAGCTTTCTTT	CASSGDRGLGNTEAFF
TRBV7-9	TRBD2	TRBJ2-1	few	TGTGCCAGCAGCTTAGCGAAGGGGACGGGGGGGCACTCCTACAATGAGCAGTTCTTC	CASSLAKGTGGHSYNEQFF
TRBV20-1	TRBD1	TRBJ2-1	-	TGCAGTGCTAAGGACCCGGACAGGTATTACAATGAGCAGTTCTTC	CSAKDPDRYYNEQFF
TRBV7-2	-	TRBJ2-3	-	TGTGCCAGCAGCTACTTCGCTTCTATCACGCCTACAGATACGCAGTATTTT	CASSYFASITPTDTQYF
TRBV2	TRBD1	TRBJ1-4	-	TGTGCCAGCAGGGGGACAGGTGAAAAACTGTTTTTT	CASRGTGEKLFF
TRBV29-1	-	TRBJ2-7	-	TGCAGCGTCCAAGGGGGGGGGAATAGCGAGCAGTACTTC	CSVQGGGNSEQYF
TRBV20-1	TRBD2	TRBJ2-3	-	TGCAGTGCTAAAAGCGGGGGGGGCCCAGATACGCAGTATTTT	CSAKSGGGPDTQYF
TRBV20-1	-	TRBJ1-4	-	TGCAGTGCTAGATCGGCGGCGGATGAAAAACTGTTTTTT	CSARSAADEKLFF
TRBV25-1	-	TRBJ2-7	-	TGTGCCAGCAGTGAGGGCGGAGACCTCAATGAGCAGTACTTC	CASSEGGDLNEQYF
TRBV6-2/TRBV6-3	TRBD1	TRBJ2-7	-	TGTGCCAGCACCGACAGGGGGGAATCCTACGAGCAGTACTTC	CASTDRGESYEQYF
TRBV20-1	-	TRBJ2-7	once	TGCAGTGCTAAAGACTCCCTCTCCTACAATGAGCAGTACTTC	CSAKDSLSYNEQYF
TRBV5-1	TRBD2	TRBJ2-2	-	TGCGCCACGTCCCAGCGGGATAACACCGGGGAGCTGTTTTTT	CATSQRDNTGELFF
TRBV29-1	-	TRBJ2-5	many	TGCAGCTCGGATAAACGGCAGGACCAAGAGACCCAGTACTTC	CSSDKRQDQETQYF
TRBV2	TRBD2	TRBJ2-7	-	TGTGCCAGCCTTCGACCGGGAGGACCCTACGAGCAGTACTTC	CASLRPGGPYEQYF
TRBV7-9	-	TRBJ2-7	-	TGTGCCAGCAGCTCACAACAAGGCCACTACGAGCAGTACTTC	CASSSQQGHYEQYF
TRBV28	TRBD1	TRBJ2-4	-	TGTGCCAGCAGTAGAGGCACCGGGACAGGGCGCAACAAAAACATTCAGTACTTC	CASSRGTGTGRNKNIQYF
TRBV12-5	-	TRBJ2-3	-	TGTGCTAGTGGTTTTACTCCCGGGACCCTCTGGCTAGATACGCAGTATTTT	CASGFTPGTLWLDTQYF
TRBV20-1	-	TRBJ1-2	-	TGCAGTGCTAGGGCCGGAGGGGCCTATGGCTACACCTTC	CSARAGGAYGYTF
TRBV14	TRBD1	TRBJ2-3	once	TGTGCCAGCAGCCACCACAGGGGGTTTGTCACAGATACGCAGTATTTT	CASSHHRGFVTDTQYF
TRBV30	TRBD1	TRBJ1-2	-	TGTGCCTGGAGTGTACGACTGGACAGGGGAAGCTACACCTTC	CAWSVRLDRGSYTF
TRBV20-1	-	TRBJ2-7	few	TGCAGTGCTAGAGATCCGCGCAACAGGGCCCTCTACGAGCAGTACTTC	CSARDPRNRALYEQYF
TRBV6-5	-	TRBJ2-3	many	TGTGCCAGCAGTTCCTACAGGGTCCGGGGCACAGATACGCAGTATTTT	CASSSYRVRGTDTQYF
TRBV4-3	TRBD2	TRBJ2-2	-	TGCGCCAGCAGCCAATCTAGCGGGAGATATACCGGGGAGCTGTTTTTT	CASSQSSGRYTGELFF
TRBV7-2	-	TRBJ2-7	-	TGTGCCAGCCGGAAGGCGTGGGGCTCTCTTTACGAGCAGTACTTC	CASRKAWGSLYEQYF
TRBV10-3	-	TRBJ2-5	few	TGTGCCATCGGACCATCGAGAGGGCAGGGGGAGACCCAGTACTTC	CAIGPSRGQGETQYF
TRBV7-6	-	TRBJ2-5	once	TGTGCCAGCAGCTCGACTGGGGAGGCCCAGTACTTC	CASSSTGEAQYF
TRBV27	-	TRBJ2-7	-	TGTGCCAGCAGTTTAAGGCGGGGCTCCTACGAGCAGTACTTC	CASSLRRGSYEQYF
TRBV15	-	TRBJ2-3	-	TGTGCCACCAGCAGATTACCAGGGGGCGCGGGACTATTAGGGACAGATACGCAGTATTTT	CATSRLPGGAGLLGTDTQYF
TRBV7-9	-	TRBJ1-4	once	TGTGCCAGCAGTGGTCAGGGTCCCGAAAAACTGTTTTTT	CASSGQGPEKLFF
TRBV12-3/TRBV12-4	-	TRBJ2-6	-	TGTGCCAGCAGTTTGGGGCGCTCTGGGGCCAACGTCCTGACTTTC	CASSLGRSGANVLTF
TRBV3-1	TRBD2	TRBJ2-1	-	TGTGCCAGCAGCCAAGACAGCGGGGACAATGAGCAGTTCTTC	CASSQDSGDNEQFF
TRBV4-1	-	TRBJ2-7	-	TGCGCCAGCAGCCAGGGGATGACAGGGACTTACGAGCAGTACTTC	CASSQGMTGTYEQYF
TRBV18	-	TRBJ2-7	-	TGTGCCAGCTCACCACCGAGCCCAAACTCCTACGAGCAGTACTTC	CASSPPSPNSYEQYF
TRBV10-2	TRBD1	TRBJ1-1	-	TGCGCCACCGGACAGGGCGTTGCTGAAGCTTTCTTT	CATGQGVAEAFF
TRBV6-5	TRBD1	TRBJ1-4	many	TGTGCCAGCAGTTATACAGGGGGTAATAATGAAAAACTGTTTTTT	CASSYTGGNNEKLFF
TRBV7-9	-	TRBJ2-4	-	TGTGCCAGCAGTTACGCTCAGGGAGACATTCAGTACTTC	CASSYAQGDIQYF
TRBV20-1	-	TRBJ2-3	-	TGCAGTGCTAGAGCGAACAGGGCAACAGATACGCAGTATTTT	CSARANRATDTQYF
TRBV5-1	-	TRBJ2-5	-	TGCGCCAGCAGCTTGCAAGCGATCCAAGGGACCCAGTACTTC	CASSLQAIQGTQYF
TRBV6-2/TRBV6-3	-	TRBJ2-7	few	TGTGCCAGCAGAGTTACGGGGCTATACGAGCAGTACTTC	CASRVTGLYEQYF
TRBV6-5	-	TRBJ1-6	many	TGTGCCAGCAGGTCTAGGAGTTCCAATTCACCCCTCCACTTT	CASRSRSSNSPLHF
TRBV5-6	-	TRBJ2-7	few	TGTGCCAGCAGCTTGCAGCTAGAAAACTACGAGCAGTACTTC	CASSLQLENYEQYF
TRBV24-1	-	TRBJ2-1	-	TGTGCCACCAGTGGGGGTGGGGCGGGGATTTACAATGAGCAGTTCTTC	CATSGGGAGIYNEQFF
TRBV7-2	TRBD1	TRBJ1-5	-	TGTGCCAGCAGCCCGGGACAGGTTGATAATCAGCCCCAGCATTTT	CASSPGQVDNQPQHF
TRBV4-1	-	TRBJ2-7	few	TGCGCCAGCAGCCAAGAGGGTAGGACAGACCGAGTCTCCTACGAGCAGTACTTC	CASSQEGRTDRVSYEQYF